This TCR beta chain was sequenced in a study of T cell responses to AZD1222 COVID-19 vaccine. On the study more broadly: The study pooled second doses at about 4 or about 12 weeks.

To note about this clone: Its antigen is not identified.

Here immunoSEQ multiplex PCR was the method, and the copy in TCRdb shows in-frame clones only, minus some. The sample contains 130,000 to 150,000 clones, more than 80% of which appear only once. Trimming shortened V by 1 base and J by 7 bases, and 9 bases separated the two germline ends. Germline V gene data show CDR1 as SGHKS and CDR2 as YYEKEE (reference sequence). This CDR3 has 14 amino acids. Findings and caveats of the study: Clonal diversity may have been underestimated in mostly white British donors. Of the AZD1222 recipients, only five to seven were seropositive at baseline. Repertoire sampling was restricted to post-peak T cell response timepoints.

V usage is TRBV5-5 and J usage is TRBJ1-6; D is unclear. This clonotype was sampled from an adult in good health. The input for sequencing was peripheral blood, taken on day 0 of AZD1222 vaccination. CDR3 in DNA: TGTGCCAGCAGCTTGAGCAAGGGCAATTCACCCCTCCACTTT. Its protein is CASSLSKGNSPLHF.